Below, 27 T cell receptor beta chains from the same sample are listed, as sequenced in a study of cytomegalovirus exposure and HLA in healthy donors. Vbeta (60) and Jbeta (13) primers were used in the PCR. Using immunoSEQ multiplex PCR, the repertoire was profiled, and TCRdb retains in-frame clones only, with some absent. This table holds some 120,000 clones, around 70% found once. The sample taken for sequencing was PBMCs. These TCRs come from a man aged 25-45 years in good health and CMV-seropositive.

J is TRBJ2-7 and V is TRBV12-2; TRBD1 is the table's D call, not checked against the DNA. TRBV12-2 is an annotated pseudogene. This CDR3 is 13 amino acids long. This chain's CDR3 is CASRPGQCYEQYV. CDR3 DNA sequence: TGTGCAAGTCGCCCGGGACAGTGCTACGAGCAGTACGTC.

About this clone: Other DNA sequences within the sample encode an identical CDR3. V usage is TRBV29-1 and J usage is TRBJ1-1; TRBD1 matches at 8 bases. V was pared by 6 bases and J by 8 bases, with 8 bases of the junction left unmatched. Germline assignment: CDR1 SQVTM and CDR2 ANQGSEA. The CDR3 consists of 12 residues. CDR3 DNA: TGCAGCGTGGGGACAGGAGGGACCGAAGCTTTCTTT. Translated: CSVGTGGTEAFF.

V usage is TRBV6-6 and J usage is TRBJ1-1, with D possibly being TRBD1 (5 bases). Germline loops: CDR1 MNHNY, CDR2 SVGAGI (reference sequence). V lost 5 bases, J lost 5 bases, and 12 bases lay in between. CDR3 length: 13 amino acids. In DNA form, the CDR3 reads TGTGCCAGCAGTCAGGGTTTGCGGACTGAAGCTTTCTTT. Its translation is CASSQGLRTEAFF.

The rearrangement uses TRBV27 and TRBJ2-5, with 8 bases matching TRBD2. The CDR3 loop spans 15 amino acids. V shed 7 bases, J shed 5 bases, and the junction held 12 bases outside the gene matches. Germline CDR1 is MNHEY and CDR2 is SMNVEV (reference sequence). Here the CDR3 DNA reads TGTGCCAGCAAGGAGACTAGCGCACGAAGGGAGACCCAGTACTTC. Its translation: CASKETSARRETQYF.

DNA for the CDR3: TGCAGCGTGGGGACAGGGGGTTTTAACTATGGCTACACCTTC. Amino acids: CSVGTGGFNYGYTF. The chain has TRBV29-1 and TRBJ1-2; 11 positions agree with TRBD1. The CDR3 length is 14 residues. The germline gives CDR1 SQVTM, CDR2 ANQGSEA. With V trimmed by 6 bases and J by 1 base, 4 bases remained unmatched.

This chain joins TRBV7-8 and TRBJ1-5; no clear D gene. Germline V gene sequence: CDR1 SGHVS, CDR2 FQNEAQ. The CDR3 is made up of 16 amino acids. The V and J ends lost 0 bases and 2 bases respectively, with 11 bases between them. CDR3 nucleotide sequence: TGTGCCAGCAGCTTAGCGCGCAGAGGAGGCAATCAGCCCCAGCATTTT. Translation gives CASSLARRGGNQPQHF. Together with reference TRBV7-8 and TRBJ1-5, the CDR3 gives the full variable domain: GAGVSQSPRYKVAKRGQDVALRCDPISGHVSLFWYQQALGQGPEFLTYFQNEAQLDKSGLPSDRFFAERPEGSVSTLKIQRTQQEDSAVYLCASSLARRGGNQPQHFGDGTRLSIL.

The CDR3, as DNA: TGTGCCAGTAGTATTAGTAGAGCACCCCTCCACTTT. Its protein is CASSISRAPLHF. The rearrangement joins TRBV19 to TRBJ1-6; D gene unclear. The germline gives CDR1 LNHDA, CDR2 SQIVND (reference sequence). This CDR3 region has 12 residues. Trimming removed 3 bases from V and 11 bases from J, with 8 bases in between.

The CDR3, as DNA: TGTGCCAGCAGCGTAGGGCGGGAGGTAGGGAATGAGCAGTTCTTC. It is translated as CASSVGREVGNEQFF. The chain links TRBV9 to TRBJ2-1; 8 bases agree with TRBD2. With 0 bases clipped from V and 7 bases from J, the junction kept 6 bases outside the gene matches. Per the germline V gene, CDR1 is SGDLS and CDR2 is YYNGEE. This CDR3 is 15 amino acids long.

V usage is TRBV5-5 and J usage is TRBJ2-7, with D possibly matching TRBD1 (6 bases). The CDR3 has 15 residues. Germline V gene data show CDR1 as SGHKS and CDR2 as YYEKEE (reference sequence). The V and J ends lost 1 base and 0 bases respectively, with 11 bases between them. CDR3 sequence reads: CASSLYGQSSYEQYF. CDR3 DNA: TGTGCCAGCAGCTTGTACGGACAGAGCTCCTACGAGCAGTACTTC.

CDR3 sequence reads: CASRLSNRGSGNTIYF. The DNA of the CDR3 is TGTGCCAGCAGACTATCCAACAGGGGCTCTGGAAACACCATATATTTT. This rearrangement joins TRBV27 to TRBJ1-3; 7 bases agree with TRBD1. Germline V gene lookup returns CDR1 MNHEY and CDR2 SMNVEV (reference sequence). The CDR3 totals 16 residues. J was trimmed by 0 bases and V by 6 bases; bases with no gene match: 8.

The rearrangement links TRBV6-6 to TRBJ2-7, with TRBD1 matching over 8 bases. CDR1 is MNHNY and CDR2 is SVGAGI in the germline V gene (reference sequence). The CDR3 contains 13 residues. J gave up 11 bases and V 2 bases, and 8 bases lay outside the gene matches. This chain's CDR3 is CASSYNGQGPEYV. DNA for the CDR3: TGTGCCAGCAGTTACAACGGACAGGGCCCGGAGTACGTC.

The gene calls are TRBV5-1 and TRBJ2-3, with 11 bases fitting TRBD2. This CDR3 comprises 14 residues. Germline loops: CDR1 SGHRS, CDR2 YFSETQ. The junction had 4 bases not matched to a gene; V was cut back by 7 bases and J by 3 bases. The CDR3 spells CASYPSGRTDTQYF. Written as DNA, the CDR3 is TGCGCCAGCTACCCTAGCGGGAGGACAGATACGCAGTATTTT.

V and J are TRBV11-2 and TRBJ1-6, with D possibly being TRBD1 (6 bases). V was shortened by 5 bases and J by 7 bases, with 15 bases between the two germline ends. CDR3 length: 15 amino acids. Per germline, CDR1 SGHAT and CDR2 FQNNGV. The CDR3 coding sequence is TGTGCCAGCAGCCCACTCAGGGGAGGGAATTCACCCCTCCACTTT. Translating gives CASSPLRGGNSPLHF.

The chain links TRBV4-1 to TRBJ2-7, with 7 bases matching TRBD2. Unmatched junction bases numbered 0, after V lost 1 base and J lost 6 bases. The CDR3 totals 12 residues. CDR1 and CDR2 (germline): MGHRA, YSYEKL. CDR3 sequence: CASSQGGGEQYF. DNA of the CDR3: TGCGCCAGCAGCCAAGGGGGGGGCGAGCAGTACTTC.

V usage is TRBV27 and J usage is TRBJ1-1; a weak D match, TRBD1 (6 bases). CDR1 and CDR2 (germline): MNHEY, SMNVEV (reference sequence). The CDR3 runs to 14 residues. V was cut by 5 bases and J by 5 bases, with 15 bases left in between. The CDR3 DNA sequence: TGTGCCAGCAGTCCCACCGGGCAGGGGACTGAAGCTTTCTTT. Amino acids: CASSPTGQGTEAFF.

This chain connects TRBV18 to TRBJ1-1; TRBD1 is a possible D gene (5 bases). Trimming stripped 1 base from V and 9 bases from J, with 12 bases between. CDR1 is KGHSH and CDR2 is LQKENI in the germline V gene. The CDR3 runs to 13 residues. The CDR3 DNA reads as TGTGCCAGCTCACCACAGGGCAGGGAAAAAGCTTTCTTT. Its protein is CASSPQGREKAFF.

The V gene is TRBV12-5, the J gene TRBJ2-3; D may be TRBD1 (6 bases). The germline CDR1 and CDR2 sequences are LGHNT and FRNRAP. This CDR3 has 14 residues. The V gene lost 7 bases and the J gene lost 2 bases, with 13 bases spanning the gap. CDR3 sequence: CASALQGSTDTQYF. The DNA of the CDR3 is TGTGCTAGTGCATTACAGGGATCCACAGATACGCAGTATTTT.

This chain uses TRBV11-2 with TRBJ1-1, with 8 nucleotides matching TRBD1. V was clipped by 3 bases and J by 0 bases; unmatched bases: 6. Germline V gene lookup returns CDR1 SGHAT and CDR2 FQNNGV. This CDR3 contains 16 residues. CDR3 residues: CASSLLSTGVNTEAFF. As DNA, the CDR3 is TGTGCCAGCAGCTTGTTATCGACAGGGGTGAACACTGAAGCTTTCTTT.

CDR3 bases: TGCGCCAGCAGCCAAGGGTGGGGTATAGGGGTTTCACCCCTCCACTTT. Its protein is CASSQGWGIGVSPLHF. The J gene is TRBJ1-6, the V gene TRBV4-1; maybe TRBD1 (5 bases). This CDR3 is built from 16 residues. Germline loops: CDR1 MGHRA, CDR2 YSYEKL. V lost 1 base and J 9 bases, leaving 16 bases between the germline ends.

This clone occurred once. The chain couples TRBV5-1 to TRBJ1-1, with 9 bases fitting TRBD1. J gave up 1 base and V 4 bases, and 14 bases lay outside the gene matches. The length of the CDR3 is 18 residues. The germline V gene has CDR1 SGHRS and CDR2 YFSETQ. CDR3 region: CASSPPGQGFAGNTEAFF. For the CDR3, the DNA is TGCGCCAGCAGCCCACCGGGACAGGGTTTCGCCGGGAACACTGAAGCTTTCTTT.

The V gene is TRBV5-6, the J gene TRBJ1-5, with D tentatively TRBD1 (6 bases). The germline V and J ends were trimmed by 5 bases and 8 bases, with 11 bases remaining between them. The CDR3 contains 12 residues. Per the germline V gene, CDR1 is SGHDT and CDR2 is YYEEEE. The CDR3 nucleotides are TGTGCCAGCAGTTCTGGGACAAAGCCCCAGCATTTT. It yields the protein CASSSGTKPQHF.

The chain recombines TRBV5-4 with TRBJ2-3; TRBD1 might be the D (7 bases). The V gene's germline CDR1 is SGHNT and CDR2 YYREEE (reference sequence). V gave up 4 bases and J gave up 3 bases, with 15 bases separating them. The CDR3 covers 15 residues. CDR3 DNA: TGTGCCAGCAGCCCAGGGGGGCCTGGGACAGATACGCAGTATTTT. Its translation: CASSPGGPGTDTQYF.

Only a few counts were recorded for this clone. The V call is TRBV7-9, the J call TRBJ1-5, with D perhaps matching TRBD1 (5 bases). Germline CDR1 and CDR2: SEHNR and FQNEAQ (reference sequence). The V end lost 11 bases, the J end lost 2 bases, and 13 bases lay between the germline ends. This CDR3 has 13 amino acids. CDR3 sequence (DNA): TGTGCCTCAGGAGGGGAAGGCAATCAGCCCCAGCATTTT. Protein: CASGGEGNQPQHF.

This clone has only a few counts. The rearrangement links TRBV29-1 to TRBJ2-1, with D possibly matching TRBD1 (7 bases). This CDR3 has 14 residues. Trimming cost V 3 bases and J 3 bases, with 12 bases left between them. Germline V CDR1 and CDR2: SQVTM, ANQGSEA. The DNA of the CDR3 is TGCAGCGTTGATGGAGGGGGCGGCTACAATGAGCAGTTCTTC. Protein product: CSVDGGGGYNEQFF.

This chain links TRBV10-3 with TRBJ2-2; TRBD2 matches at 8 bases. CDR1 is ENHRY and CDR2 is SYGVKD in the germline V gene. The CDR3 contains 15 residues. J lost 4 bases, V lost 4 bases, and 5 bases had no gene match. DNA for the CDR3: TGTGCCATCAGTGCGCGCGGGGGGCTCACCGGGGAGCTGTTTTTT. The encoded protein is CAISARGGLTGELFF.

The chain joins TRBV30 to TRBJ2-7, with TRBD1 identical over 8 bases. The CDR3 length is 13 residues. Per germline, CDR1 GTSNPN and CDR2 SVGIG (reference sequence). The V segment lost 8 bases and the J segment 3 bases; nucleotides outside the gene matches: 9. CDR3 DNA: TGTGCCACCCAAGACAGGGGTCGCTACGAGCAGTACTTC. Protein product: CATQDRGRYEQYF.

The rearrangement joins TRBV7-2 to TRBJ2-7, with TRBD1 matching 8 bases. The CDR3 extends over 15 amino acids. Per germline, CDR1 SGHTA and CDR2 FQGNSA. V was pared by 1 base and J by 2 bases, with 4 bases of the junction left unmatched. The CDR3 loop reads CASSLDTGGPYEQYV. The DNA for the CDR3 is TGTGCCAGCAGCTTAGATACAGGGGGACCCTACGAGCAGTACGTC.